This T cell receptor beta chain appears in the sequencing data of a study of CD8 T cells in ankylosing spondylitis. Findings and caveats of the study: Significant enrichment of disease-linked clones was reported in matched ankylosing spondylitis synovial fluid. It appeared that ankylosing spondylitis blood was characterized by a TCR beta motif of about eight highly homologous variants.

In its sample, this clonotype was seen many times. Its antigen is as yet unknown. By quantitative 5'-RACE with molecular barcodes, the TCR beta libraries were made. TCRdb recomputed calls from the 5' RACE reads with MiXCR, one row per CDR3 protein. The table records 29,000 or so distinct CDR3 sequences, 5.3% of them present only once. Specimen: blood, either unsorted or a sorted T cell fraction (not recorded which). The receptor was derived from a female donor with ankylosing spondylitis or in good health (not recorded which).

CDR3 nucleotide sequence: TGTGCCAGCGGGAGGGGCGGCGGGGGGGTTGAGACCCAGTACTTC. Translation: CASGRGGGGVETQYF. The V and J genes are TRBV9 and TRBJ2-5; 9 nucleotides agree with TRBD2. This CDR3 spans 15 amino acids. The germline CDR1 and CDR2 sequences are SGDLS and YYNGEE. J gave up 5 bases and V 7 bases, and 12 bases lay outside the gene matches.